What follows are 22 T cell receptor beta chains derived from one specimen sequenced in a study of blood T cell repertoires in COVID-19. Libraries were prepared by immunoSEQ multiplex PCR; TCRdb keeps only in-frame clonotypes and omits some of them. The repertoire has about 140,000 clones, about 86% of them found once; the top ten carry about 4.3%. The sequenced sample was peripheral blood. These TCRs come from a woman aged 40-49 years with acute or convalescent COVID-19.

This clone was recorded a few times. The V call is TRBV19, the J call TRBJ1-2, with 7 nucleotides matching TRBD1. Per the germline V gene, CDR1 is LNHDA and CDR2 is SQIVND (reference sequence). The CDR3 spans 13 residues. Trimming took 3 bases from V and 8 from J; bases not matched to a gene: 6. The DNA for the CDR3 is TGTGCCAGTAGTATGTCGACAGGGAGCGGCTACACCTTC. It codes for CASSMSTGSGYTF.

The chain carries TRBV6-2 or TRBV6-3 and TRBJ1-1, with no clear D. V was cut by 2 bases and J by 0 bases, with 4 bases left in between. This CDR3 is built from 13 residues. The V gene's germline CDR1 is MNHEY and CDR2 SVGEGT. CDR3 in DNA: TGTGCCAGCAGTTACGTTATGAACACTGAAGCTTTCTTT. The encoded protein is CASSYVMNTEAFF.

The V gene is TRBV14, the J gene TRBJ2-5, with 7 bases lining up with TRBD1. CDR3 size: 14 residues. The V segment lost 4 bases and the J segment 1 base; nucleotides outside the gene matches: 3. CDR1 and CDR2 from the germline V gene are SGHDN and FVKESK. The CDR3 loop is CASSRQGFQETQYF. The CDR3 DNA reads TGTGCCAGCAGCCGACAGGGATTCCAAGAGACCCAGTACTTC.

This clone appeared once. The V gene is TRBV7-2, the J gene TRBJ1-1; 8 positions agree with TRBD1. The CDR3 extends over 15 amino acids. Per the germline V gene, CDR1 is SGHTA and CDR2 is FQGNSA. J lost 1 base, V lost 1 base, and 2 bases had no gene match. CDR3 sequence (DNA): TGTGCCAGCAGCTTAGGGGACAGGCGGAACACTGAAGCTTTCTTT. The encoded protein is CASSLGDRRNTEAFF.

The chain is built from TRBV4-1 and TRBJ2-1; D might be TRBD2 (5 bases). Trimming removed 2 bases at V and 8 bases at J, with 10 bases between. The CDR3 length is 13 residues. CDR1 and CDR2 from the germline V gene are MGHRA and YSYEKL. CDR3 nucleotides: TGCGCCAGCAGCCAAATAAGGAGGTATGAGCAGTTCTTC. It is translated as CASSQIRRYEQFF.

CDR3 in amino acids: CASSIGAVNTGELFF. CDR3 in DNA: TGTGCCAGTAGTATAGGGGCAGTTAACACCGGGGAGCTGTTTTTT. This sequence joins TRBV19 and TRBJ2-2; D is unresolved. V was pared by 1 base and J by 2 bases, with 8 bases between. Germline V gene data show CDR1 as LNHDA and CDR2 as SQIVND (reference sequence). The CDR3 runs 15 residues. The entire variable domain, with the rest obtained from reference TRBV19 and TRBJ2-2, is as follows: DGGITQSPKYLFRKEGQNVTLSCEQNLNHDAMYWYRQDPGQGLRLIYYSQIVNDFQKGDIAEGYSVSREKKESFPLTVTSAQKNPTAFYLCASSIGAVNTGELFFGEGSRLTVL.

The chain has TRBV4-3 and TRBJ1-6, with D possibly being TRBD1 (5 bases). The V gene lost 1 base and the J gene lost 9 bases, with 16 bases spanning the gap. The CDR3 has 16 amino acids. CDR1 is LGHNA and CDR2 is YSLEER in the germline V gene. The CDR3 region has the DNA TGCGCCAGCAGCCAAGGAATGGGGTCGGGGGTTTCACCCCTCCACTTT. Protein sequence: CASSQGMGSGVSPLHF.

This clone was seen just once. V and J are TRBV7-9 and TRBJ2-5, with 8 positions matching TRBD2. Germline values: CDR1 SEHNR, CDR2 FQNEAQ (reference sequence). The trim removed 5 bases at V and 5 bases at J, leaving 13 bases unmatched. CDR3 length: 16 amino acids. The CDR3 nucleotides read TGTGCCAGCAGCACCCTGGGGAGCGGGAGTTCTGAGACCCAGTACTTC. It is translated as CASSTLGSGSSETQYF.

The rearrangement uses TRBV24-1 and TRBJ1-4, with D tentatively TRBD1 (6 bases). From germline, CDR1 is KGHDR and CDR2 SFDVKD. The CDR3 is 20 amino acids. The V and J ends lost 1 base and 1 base respectively, with 21 bases between them. CDR3 DNA: TGTGCCACCAGTGATTTAAGGGGGTTAAAGCCCCACGAAACTAATGAAAAACTGTTTTTT. This sequence encodes CATSDLRGLKPHETNEKLFF.

This clone was counted once. The chain combines TRBV19 with TRBJ1-5, with D possibly matching TRBD1 (5 bases). Per the germline V gene, CDR1 is LNHDA and CDR2 is SQIVND (reference sequence). The CDR3 is 18 residues long. V was trimmed by 9 bases and J by 0 bases, leaving 24 bases between them. The CDR3 loop reads CASHVGREGYYSNQPQHF. The CDR3 DNA reads as TGTGCCAGCCACGTAGGCAGGGAAGGGTACTATAGCAATCAGCCCCAGCATTTT. Based on the CDR3 plus reference TRBV19 and TRBJ1-5, the full variable domain is DGGITQSPKYLFRKEGQNVTLSCEQNLNHDAMYWYRQDPGQGLRLIYYSQIVNDFQKGDIAEGYSVSREKKESFPLTVTSAQKNPTAFYLCASHVGREGYYSNQPQHFGDGTRLSIL.

The gene calls are TRBV6-6 and TRBJ2-2; 7 bases map to TRBD2. The V and J ends lost 6 bases and 0 bases, in that order; junction bases with no gene match: 4. Germline-derived CDR1 and CDR2 are MNHNY and SVGAGI (reference sequence). This CDR3 contains 15 residues. The CDR3 is CASRTGLANTGELFF. CDR3 nucleotides: TGTGCCAGCAGGACCGGACTAGCGAACACCGGGGAGCTGTTTTTT.

V is TRBV2 and J is TRBJ2-7; 8 positions match TRBD2. Germline trimming cut 6 bases from V and 6 bases from J; bases unmatched to any gene: 19. CDR1 is SNHLY, CDR2 FYNNEI, per germline. This CDR3 is 17 amino acids long. Here the CDR3 reads CASRVARGRGREGEQYF. In nucleotides, the CDR3 is TGTGCCAGCAGAGTCGCTCGGGGTCGGGGACGGGAGGGCGAGCAGTACTTC.

CDR3 nucleotides: TGCGCCAGCAGCCCCGCGGGGGGGGCCACCGGGGAGCTGTTTTTT. Translation: CASSPAGGATGELFF. The genes are TRBV4-3 and TRBJ2-2; 9 nucleotides match TRBD2. Germline values: CDR1 LGHNA, CDR2 YSLEER. V lost 4 bases, J lost 4 bases, and 4 bases stayed unmatched. The CDR3 loop spans 15 amino acids.

As DNA, the CDR3 is TGTGCCAGTAGTATTGATGGGGCTAGCGCTAGGGGTACGCAGTATTTT. The encoded protein is CASSIDGASARGTQYF. J is TRBJ2-3 and V is TRBV19; D may be TRBD2 (6 bases). The ends were cut back, 3 bases at V and 8 bases at J, with 21 bases in the middle. CDR3 length equals 16 residues. The germline CDR1 and CDR2 sequences are LNHDA and SQIVND (reference sequence). The whole variable domain, remainder taken from reference TRBV19 and TRBJ2-3, is DGGITQSPKYLFRKEGQNVTLSCEQNLNHDAMYWYRQDPGQGLRLIYYSQIVNDFQKGDIAEGYSVSREKKESFPLTVTSAQKNPTAFYLCASSIDGASARGTQYFGPGTRLTVL.

The chain employs TRBV7-3 and TRBJ2-1, with 8 bases that match TRBD2. This CDR3 comprises 15 residues. Trimming at V came to 1 base and at J to 4 bases, leaving 3 bases not matched to a gene. Germline lookup yields CDR1 SGHTA and CDR2 FQGTGA. CDR3 amino acids: CASSLSGGTYNEQFF. The DNA for the CDR3 is TGTGCCAGCAGCTTAAGCGGGGGGACTTACAATGAGCAGTTCTTC.

J is TRBJ2-1 and V is TRBV27, with a possible D match to TRBD2 (6 bases). The CDR3 totals 14 residues. The V end lost 3 bases, the J end lost 0 bases, and 6 bases lay between the germline ends. Germline lookup yields CDR1 MNHEY and CDR2 SMNVEV (reference sequence). CDR3 bases: TGTGCCAGCAGTTTCGGGAGCTCCTACAATGAGCAGTTCTTC. Translation: CASSFGSSYNEQFF.

This rearrangement joins TRBV18 to TRBJ2-1; 9 bases fit TRBD2. In germline, CDR1 is KGHSH, CDR2 LQKENI. V lost 6 bases to trimming and J lost 1 base; unmatched junction nucleotides: 7. The CDR3 has 16 residues. CDR3 DNA: TGTGCCAGCTCTCCTAGTCTAGCGGGGTCCTACAATGAGCAGTTCTTC. This sequence encodes CASSPSLAGSYNEQFF.

The rearrangement uses TRBV15 and TRBJ1-1, with TRBD1 as a possible D gene (5 bases). The V end lost 9 bases, the J end lost 0 bases, and 14 bases lay between the germline ends. The CDR3 has 14 amino acids. The germline gives CDR1 LNHNV, CDR2 YYDKDF (reference sequence). The CDR3: CATVAGLMNTEAFF. In DNA form, the CDR3 reads TGTGCCACAGTCGCGGGACTCATGAACACTGAAGCTTTCTTT.

This chain links TRBV19 with TRBJ1-1; D is possibly TRBD1 (5 bases). The CDR3 is 13 residues long. CDR1 and CDR2 from the germline V gene are LNHDA and SQIVND (reference sequence). With 5 bases removed from V and 1 base from J, the gap between germline ends came to 8 bases. The CDR3 region has the DNA TGTGCCAGTAGTCGCAGGGAGAACACTGAAGCTTTCTTT. Encoded protein: CASSRRENTEAFF.

In this sample, this clone turned up a few times. This chain links TRBV7-3 with TRBJ1-1; a weak D match, TRBD1 (6 bases). CDR3 length: 13 amino acids. Per germline, CDR1 SGHTA and CDR2 FQGTGA. Trimming removed 5 bases at V and 9 bases at J, with 16 bases between. The CDR3 DNA is TGTGCCAGCAGCGCAACTGAGACAGGACAAGCTTTCTTT. Its protein is CASSATETGQAFF.

This chain links TRBV30 with TRBJ2-1; 9 nucleotides agree with TRBD1. There are 16 residues in the CDR3. Per germline, CDR1 GTSNPN and CDR2 SVGIG (reference sequence). CDR3 bases: TGTTCCTCAAATCGTCTCGGACAGGGGAAATACAATGAGCAGTTCTTC. This sequence encodes CSSNRLGQGKYNEQFF.

V gene TRBV12-3 or TRBV12-4 combines with J gene TRBJ1-1; TRBD1 aligns across 9 bases. This CDR3 region has 13 residues. Trimming cost V 4 bases and J 8 bases; bases outside gene matches: 5. The CDR3 loop reads CASSYYDRGEAFF. The CDR3 DNA reads as TGTGCCAGCAGTTACTACGACAGGGGGGAAGCTTTCTTT.